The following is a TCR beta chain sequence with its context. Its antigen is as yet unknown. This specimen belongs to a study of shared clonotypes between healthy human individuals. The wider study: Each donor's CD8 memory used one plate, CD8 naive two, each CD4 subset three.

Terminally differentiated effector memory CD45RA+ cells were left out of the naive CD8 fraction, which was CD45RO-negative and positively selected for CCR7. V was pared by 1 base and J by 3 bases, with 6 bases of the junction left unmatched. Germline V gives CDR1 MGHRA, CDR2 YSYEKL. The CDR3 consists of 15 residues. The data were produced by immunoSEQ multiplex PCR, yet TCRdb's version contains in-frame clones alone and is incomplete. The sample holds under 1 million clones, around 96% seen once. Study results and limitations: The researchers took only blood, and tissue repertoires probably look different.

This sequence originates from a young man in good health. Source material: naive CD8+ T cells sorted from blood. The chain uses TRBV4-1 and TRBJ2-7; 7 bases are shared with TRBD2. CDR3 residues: CASSQGPSGNYEQYF. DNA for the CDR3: TGCGCCAGCAGCCAAGGGCCTAGCGGTAACTACGAGCAGTACTTC.